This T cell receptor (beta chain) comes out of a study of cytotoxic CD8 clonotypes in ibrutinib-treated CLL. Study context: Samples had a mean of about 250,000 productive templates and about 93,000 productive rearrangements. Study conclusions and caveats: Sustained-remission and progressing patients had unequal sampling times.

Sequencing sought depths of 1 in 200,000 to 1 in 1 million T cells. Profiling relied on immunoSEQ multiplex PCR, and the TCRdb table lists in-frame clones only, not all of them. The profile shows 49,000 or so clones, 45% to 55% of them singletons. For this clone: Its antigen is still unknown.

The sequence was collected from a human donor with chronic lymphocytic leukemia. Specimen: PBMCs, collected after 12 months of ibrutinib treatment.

The CDR3 nucleotides read TGTGCGAATCAGCCCCAGCATTTT. Translating gives CANQPQHF. This chain joins TRBV10-3 and TRBJ1-5; D gene unclear. Germline V lookup: CDR1 ENHRY, CDR2 SYGVKD. CDR3 length equals 8 residues.